The entry below describes one T cell receptor beta chain. Germline-derived CDR1 and CDR2 are MDHEN and SYDVKM. CDR3 size: 15 residues. The V gene lost 4 bases and the J gene lost 0 bases, with 10 bases spanning the gap. The record originates from a study of blood T cell repertoires in COVID-19. Per the study methods: Counts of nucleated cells, estimated from reference gene primer amplification, were obtained. The assay was immunoSEQ multiplex PCR, and TCRdb's table has in-frame clones only and misses some. That table supplies the V and J calls and clone size; D and trimming were determined from the DNA. Of 95,000 to 150,000 clones listed, about 82% are singletons.

The receptor's source is a human donor in a cohort sampled during active COVID-19. Sequenced material: peripheral blood. The chain recombines TRBV28 with TRBJ2-1; D might be TRBD2 (6 bases). CDR3 sequence (DNA): TGTGCCAGCAGTTGGGCGGGAAGCTCCTACAATGAGCAGTTCTTC. It encodes CASSWAGSSYNEQFF.